This T cell receptor (beta chain) was sequenced in a study of CD8 T cells in Susac syndrome. High-throughput TCR beta sequencing covered peripheral CD8+ and CD4+ T cells. Both CD4+ and CD8+ T cells were negatively isolated, and TEMRA cells underwent FACS enrichment. V was pared by 1 base and J by 2 bases, with 2 bases of the junction left unmatched. CDR1 and CDR2 from the germline V gene are GTSNPN and SVGIG (reference sequence). This CDR3 contains 14 residues. RNA totalling roughly 0.5 to 1 ug underwent reverse transcription with random hexamers. A multiplex approach, immunoSEQ multiplex PCR, amplified TCR beta CDR3 across 54 Vbeta and 13 Jbeta. TCRdb used MiXCR to reprocess the immunoSEQ multiplex PCR reads, holding one entry per CDR3 protein. The sample has under 150,000 distinct CDR3 sequences; 94% are singletons.

What was sequenced was CD8+ T cells from PBMCs. The chain recombines TRBV30 with TRBJ2-1; 7 nucleotides align to TRBD2. This receptor was identified in a human donor in good health. The CDR3 loop reads CAWSDSGPYNEQFF. The DNA for the CDR3 is TGTGCCTGGAGTGATAGCGGGCCCTACAATGAGCAGTTCTTC.